This is a list of T cell receptor beta chains from one sample in a study of cytomegalovirus exposure and HLA in healthy donors. Generated by immunoSEQ multiplex PCR, the TCRdb table keeps only in-frame clones and is missing some. This sample contains about 40,000 clones. The specimen was PBMCs. Receptors originate from a male donor in good health and CMV-seronegative. Both conserved end residues are trimmed from each CDR3. Each record gives: J gene, V gene, CDR3 protein.

>TRBJ1-5|TRBV4-1
ASSPHRGRRDQPQH
>TRBJ1-1|TRBV28
ASSPTVVSEHTEAF
>TRBJ1-1|TRBV6-5
ASSFSPGNTEAF
>TRBJ2-5|TRBV28
ASSFSRYQETQY
>TRBJ2-7|TRBV4-2
ASSQRESHYEQY
>TRBJ1-1|TRBV6-5
ASSPGLFNTEAF
>TRBJ2-3|TRBV6-4
ASSDSISGGDTQY
>TRBJ1-2|TRBV28
ASSPDTRSYGYT
>TRBJ1-1|TRBV15
ATSRDNRHEAF
>TRBJ1-5|TRBV28
ASRQFAGTRSNQPQH
>TRBJ2-3|TRBV6-1
ASTWTSGGDTQY
>TRBJ1-2|TRBV28
ASSISANYGYT
>TRBJ1-1|TRBV5-8
ASSFSWNTEAF
>TRBJ1-4|TRBV7-6
ASSSGQVLEKLF